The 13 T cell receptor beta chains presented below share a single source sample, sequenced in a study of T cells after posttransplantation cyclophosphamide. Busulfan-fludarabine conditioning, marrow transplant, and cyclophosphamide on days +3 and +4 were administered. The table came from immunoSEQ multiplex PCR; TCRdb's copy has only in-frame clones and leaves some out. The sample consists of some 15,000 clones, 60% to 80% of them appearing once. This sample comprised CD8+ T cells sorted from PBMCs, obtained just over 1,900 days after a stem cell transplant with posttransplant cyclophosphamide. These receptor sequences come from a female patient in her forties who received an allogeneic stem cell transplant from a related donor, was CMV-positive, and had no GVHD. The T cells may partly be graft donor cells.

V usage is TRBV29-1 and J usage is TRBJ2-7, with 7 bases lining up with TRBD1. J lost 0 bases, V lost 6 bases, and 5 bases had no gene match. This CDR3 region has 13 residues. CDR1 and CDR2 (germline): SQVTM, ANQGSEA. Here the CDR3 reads CSVAGTVSYEQYF. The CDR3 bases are TGCAGCGTCGCCGGGACAGTCTCCTACGAGCAGTACTTC.

CDR3 sequence reads: CASSLIAGGQNTGELFF. Written as DNA, the CDR3 is TGTGCCAGCAGCTTAATCGCGGGGGGACAGAACACCGGGGAGCTGTTTTTT. The rearrangement links TRBV7-3 to TRBJ2-2, with 8 bases aligning to TRBD2. The trim removed 1 base at V and 1 base at J, leaving 5 bases unmatched. Germline loops: CDR1 SGHTA, CDR2 FQGTGA. The CDR3 spans 17 residues.

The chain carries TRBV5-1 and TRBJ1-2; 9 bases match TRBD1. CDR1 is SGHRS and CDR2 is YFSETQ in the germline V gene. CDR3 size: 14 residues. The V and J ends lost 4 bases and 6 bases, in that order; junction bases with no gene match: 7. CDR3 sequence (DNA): TGCGCCAGCAGCCCGGACAGGGGAAGGGATGGCTACACCTTC. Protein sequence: CASSPDRGRDGYTF.

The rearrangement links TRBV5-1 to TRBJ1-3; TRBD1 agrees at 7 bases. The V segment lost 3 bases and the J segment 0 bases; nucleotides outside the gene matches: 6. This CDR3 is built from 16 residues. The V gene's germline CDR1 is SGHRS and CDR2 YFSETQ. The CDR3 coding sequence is TGCGCCAGCAGCTGGGGGGACAGTGACTCTGGAAACACCATATATTTT. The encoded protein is CASSWGDSDSGNTIYF.

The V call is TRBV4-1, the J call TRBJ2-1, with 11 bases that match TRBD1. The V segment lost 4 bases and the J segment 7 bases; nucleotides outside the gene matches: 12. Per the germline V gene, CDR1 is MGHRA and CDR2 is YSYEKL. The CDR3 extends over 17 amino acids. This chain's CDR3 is CASSPWAGQGAVNEQFF. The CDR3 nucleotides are TGCGCCAGCAGCCCCTGGGCTGGACAGGGGGCTGTGAATGAGCAGTTCTTC.

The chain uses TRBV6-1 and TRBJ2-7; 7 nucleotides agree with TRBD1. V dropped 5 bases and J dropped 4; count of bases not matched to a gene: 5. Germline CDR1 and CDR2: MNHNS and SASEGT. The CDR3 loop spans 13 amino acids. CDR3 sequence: CASSRQGIYEQYF. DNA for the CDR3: TGTGCCAGCAGTCGACAGGGTATATACGAGCAGTACTTC.

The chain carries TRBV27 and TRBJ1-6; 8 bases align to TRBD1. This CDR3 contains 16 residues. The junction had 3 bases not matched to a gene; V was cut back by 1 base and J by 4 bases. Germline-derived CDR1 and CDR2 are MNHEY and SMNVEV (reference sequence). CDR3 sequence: CASSLLTGEYNSPLHF. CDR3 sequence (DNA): TGTGCCAGCAGTTTATTGACAGGGGAGTATAATTCACCCCTCCACTTT.

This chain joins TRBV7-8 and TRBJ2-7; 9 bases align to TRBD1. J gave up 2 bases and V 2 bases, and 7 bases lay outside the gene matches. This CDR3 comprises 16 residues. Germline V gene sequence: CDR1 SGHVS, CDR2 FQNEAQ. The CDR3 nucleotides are TGTGCCAGCAGCTTAAGGGCCGGGACAGGGACCTACGAGCAGTACTTC. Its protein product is CASSLRAGTGTYEQYF.

This CDR3 is CASSPTLGLAENTDTQYF. In DNA, the CDR3 is TGTGCCAGCAGCCCAACACTCGGACTAGCGGAAAACACAGATACGCAGTATTTT. The rearrangement links TRBV7-9 to TRBJ2-3; 10 bases line up with TRBD2. Per germline, CDR1 SEHNR and CDR2 FQNEAQ (reference sequence). Trimming removed 5 bases from V and 2 bases from J; junction bases left unmatched: 13. CDR3 size: 18 residues.

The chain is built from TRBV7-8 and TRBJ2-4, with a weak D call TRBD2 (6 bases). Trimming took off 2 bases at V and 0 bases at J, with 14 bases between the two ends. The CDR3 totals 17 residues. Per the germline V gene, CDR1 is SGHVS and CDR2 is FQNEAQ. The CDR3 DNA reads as TGTGCCAGCAGCTTACTAGGCGGACTACTAGCCAAAAACATTCAGTACTTC. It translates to CASSLLGGLLAKNIQYF. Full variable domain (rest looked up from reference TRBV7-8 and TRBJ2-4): GAGVSQSPRYKVAKRGQDVALRCDPISGHVSLFWYQQALGQGPEFLTYFQNEAQLDKSGLPSDRFFAERPEGSVSTLKIQRTQQEDSAVYLCASSLLGGLLAKNIQYFGAGTRLSVL.

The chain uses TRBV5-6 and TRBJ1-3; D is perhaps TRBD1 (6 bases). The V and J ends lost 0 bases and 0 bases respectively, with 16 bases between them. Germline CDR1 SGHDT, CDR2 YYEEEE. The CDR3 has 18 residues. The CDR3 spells CASSLEGQGWISGNTIYF. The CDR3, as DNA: TGTGCCAGCAGCTTGGAGGGGCAGGGGTGGATCTCTGGAAACACCATATATTTT. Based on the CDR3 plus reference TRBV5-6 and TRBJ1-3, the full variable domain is DAGVTQSPTHLIKTRGQQVTLRCSPKSGHDTVSWYQQALGQGPQFIFQYYEEEERQRGNFPDRFSGHQFPNYSSELNVNALLLGDSALYLCASSLEGQGWISGNTIYFGEGSWLTVV.

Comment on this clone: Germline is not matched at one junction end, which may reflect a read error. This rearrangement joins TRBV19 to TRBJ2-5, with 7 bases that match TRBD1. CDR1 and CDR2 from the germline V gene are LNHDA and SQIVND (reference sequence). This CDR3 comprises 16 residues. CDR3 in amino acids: CASSPTRDSPQATQYF. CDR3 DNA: TGTGCCAGTAGTCCCACCCGGGACAGCCCACAAGCGACCCAGTACTTC. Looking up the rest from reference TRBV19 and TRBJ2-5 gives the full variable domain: DGGITQSPKYLFRKEGQNVTLSCEQNLNHDAMYWYRQDPGQGLRLIYYSQIVNDFQKGDIAEGYSVSREKKESFPLTVTSAQKNPTAFYLCASSPTRDSPQATQYFGPGTRLLVL.

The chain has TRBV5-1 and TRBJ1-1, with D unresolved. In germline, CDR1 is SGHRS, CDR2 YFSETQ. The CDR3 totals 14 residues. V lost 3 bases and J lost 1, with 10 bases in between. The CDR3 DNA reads TGCGCCAGCAGCTGGACGGGAGAGAACACTGAAGCTTTCTTT. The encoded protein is CASSWTGENTEAFF.